Below are 6 T cell receptor beta chains sequenced from a single sample in a study of T cell responses to AZD1222 COVID-19 vaccine. The assay was immunoSEQ multiplex PCR, and TCRdb's table has in-frame clones only and misses some. The sample includes about 120,000 clones, about 92% seen only once; the top ten take 4% to 6%. This material consisted of peripheral blood, taken 28 days after the second AZD1222 dose. The receptors come from an adult who received the AZD1222 COVID-19 vaccine.

The J gene is TRBJ2-1, the V gene TRBV10-1; D ambiguous. Between the trimmed V and J ends, which lost 4 bases and 4 bases, there was a span of 8 bases. The CDR3 has 13 residues. Germline loops: CDR1 WNHNN, CDR2 SYGVQD (reference sequence). The CDR3 is CASSADGYNEQFF. The CDR3 DNA reads as TGCGCCAGCAGTGCAGACGGGTACAATGAGCAGTTCTTC.

The chain couples TRBV29-1 to TRBJ1-5; D gene ambiguous. CDR1 is SQVTM and CDR2 is ANQGSEA in the germline V gene. Trimming pared 4 bases from V and 3 bases from J, leaving 10 bases between. CDR3 length: 13 amino acids. The CDR3 is CSVVSENNQPQHF. CDR3 sequence (DNA): TGCAGCGTTGTTTCTGAAAACAATCAGCCCCAGCATTTT.

The chain links TRBV12-3 or TRBV12-4 to TRBJ1-1; D gene uncertain. The V end lost 2 bases, the J end lost 4 bases, and 8 bases lay between the germline ends. This CDR3 spans 13 amino acids. The CDR3 is CASSLRGSTEAFF. The DNA for the CDR3 is TGTGCCAGCAGTTTACGGGGTTCCACTGAAGCTTTCTTT.

The rearrangement links TRBV5-1 to TRBJ1-2; D not resolved. V lost 0 bases and J 5 bases, leaving 17 bases between the germline ends. CDR1 is SGHRS and CDR2 is YFSETQ in the germline V gene. The CDR3 has 16 amino acids. This CDR3 is CASSLDGSPEFYGYTF. DNA for the CDR3: TGCGCCAGCAGCTTGGACGGGTCCCCAGAGTTTTATGGCTACACCTTC.

This sequence joins TRBV15 and TRBJ1-1; unclear D gene. The germline V and J ends were trimmed by 2 bases and 3 bases, with 13 bases remaining between them. Germline V gene sequence: CDR1 LNHNV, CDR2 YYDKDF (reference sequence). CDR3 length: 15 amino acids. CDR3 region: CATSRPFGGDTEAFF. The DNA of the CDR3 is TGTGCCACCAGCAGACCTTTTGGTGGGGACACTGAAGCTTTCTTT.

Only a few counts were recorded for this clone. CDR3: CASSQDRYTEAFF. DNA of the CDR3: TGCGCCAGCAGCCAAGACCGGTACACTGAAGCTTTCTTT. This chain links TRBV4-3 with TRBJ1-1; D uncertain. CDR1 is LGHNA and CDR2 is YSLEER in the germline V gene. The V end lost 0 bases, the J end lost 3 bases, and 5 bases lay between the germline ends. The CDR3 loop spans 13 amino acids.